These 19 T cell receptor beta chains were sequenced from one sample in a study of blood T cells in healthy people across ages. Together with a sample-barcoded 5' primer, a J-beta primer mix was included in a second PCR lasting about 7 to 11 cycles. MiXCR was run by TCRdb on the 5' RACE reads, yielding one entry per CDR3 protein. This table has about 1.8 million distinct CDR3 sequences, roughly 49% appearing once. The material sequenced was blood. These receptors all stem from a woman aged 40 to 50 in good health.

This clonotype was seen repeatedly, ten times or more. The chain combines TRBV10-3 with TRBJ2-7; TRBD2 is a possible D gene (6 bases). This CDR3 is built from 14 residues. Germline assignment: CDR1 ENHRY and CDR2 SYGVKD. V was trimmed by 3 bases and J by 1 base, leaving 10 bases between them. The CDR3 sequence is CAISEGGRSYEQYF. The CDR3 DNA reads TGTGCCATCAGTGAAGGAGGGAGGTCCTACGAGCAGTACTTC.

V and J are TRBV20-1 and TRBJ1-2; D is unclear. This CDR3 is built from 14 residues. Germline V gene lookup returns CDR1 DFQATT and CDR2 SNEGSKA (reference sequence). V lost 3 bases and J lost 8, with 19 bases in between. CDR3 DNA: TGCAGTGCTAGTCCCCTCTTAAACAGCCAGGGCTACACCTTC. It specifies CSASPLLNSQGYTF.

This clonotype was observed a handful of times. J is TRBJ1-2 and V is TRBV12-3 or TRBV12-4; D unresolved. V was cut by 6 bases and J by 8 bases, with 13 bases left in between. The CDR3 sequence is 12 residues long. The CDR3 DNA sequence: TGTGCCAGCAGACGGCCTGGAGGGGGCTACACCTTC. Translation gives CASRRPGGGYTF.

V usage is TRBV15 and J usage is TRBJ1-1; no clear D gene. V lost 0 bases, J lost 1 base, and 9 bases lay in between. The CDR3 is 15 residues long. Looked up from germline, CDR1 is LNHNV and CDR2 is YYDKDF (reference sequence). The chain's CDR3 is CATSRDRHQNTEAFF. The CDR3 DNA sequence: TGTGCCACCAGCAGAGATAGGCACCAGAACACTGAAGCTTTCTTT.

The rearrangement joins TRBV6-1 to TRBJ2-1; perhaps D is TRBD1 or TRBD2 (5 bases each). CDR3 length: 14 residues. The V gene lost 7 bases and the J gene lost 4 bases, with 14 bases spanning the gap. Germline assignment: CDR1 MNHNS and CDR2 SASEGT. The CDR3 sequence is CASTTGTRYNEQFF. CDR3 coding DNA: TGTGCCAGCACTACCGGGACCCGTTACAATGAGCAGTTCTTC.

This clonotype was seen more than once but under ten times. The genes are TRBV3-1 and TRBJ2-4; 8 bases map to TRBD1. Gene TRBJ2-7 matches the end of the DNA better, so the J call may be wrong. The CDR3 has 15 amino acids. Germline lookup yields CDR1 LGHDT and CDR2 YNNKEL (reference sequence). CDR3 bases: TGTGCCAGCAGCCCCCGGACAGGGCATAGCTACGAGCAGTACTTC. Protein sequence: CASSPRTGHSYEQYF.

V and J are TRBV7-2 and TRBJ2-5, with TRBD1 as a possible D gene (5 bases). The length of the CDR3 is 12 residues. V lost 2 bases to trimming and J lost 8 bases, with 9 bases between them. The germline V gene encodes CDR1 SGHTA and CDR2 FQGNSA. CDR3 protein: CASSLQGRTQYF. The CDR3 DNA reads TGTGCCAGCAGCTTACAGGGCCGTACCCAGTACTTC.

This chain connects TRBV6-5 to TRBJ1-2, with no clear D. Germline CDR1 and CDR2: MNHEY and SVGAGI. The V and J ends lost 0 bases and 4 bases respectively, with 21 bases between them. This CDR3 contains 18 residues. In nucleotides, the CDR3 is TGTGCCAGCAGTTACTCGAGGGTTTCAGCGTCTACAACCTATGGCTACACCTTC. Translation gives CASSYSRVSASTTYGYTF.

The chain has TRBV4-3 and TRBJ2-1; weak D call: TRBD2 (6 bases). The CDR3 is made up of 20 amino acids. The germline CDR1 and CDR2 sequences are LGHNA and YSLEER. Trimming removed 0 bases from V and 0 bases from J, with 21 bases in between. DNA for the CDR3: TGCGCCAGCAGCCAAGAAGCGGCAGGGCTAGGGAGGAGCTCCTACAATGAGCAGTTCTTC. The encoded protein is CASSQEAAGLGRSSYNEQFF.

The chain couples TRBV24-1 to TRBJ1-1; 8 nucleotides match TRBD1. CDR1 is KGHDR and CDR2 is SFDVKD in the germline V gene. Trimming took 7 bases from V and 3 from J; bases not matched to a gene: 3. This CDR3 spans 13 amino acids. This CDR3 is CATRGQGYTEAFF. CDR3 sequence (DNA): TGTGCCACCAGAGGACAGGGCTACACTGAAGCTTTCTTT.

The rearrangement uses TRBV7-2 and TRBJ2-1, with 12 bases fitting TRBD2. The CDR3 consists of 18 residues. Trimming at V came to 1 base and at J to 2 bases, leaving 6 bases not matched to a gene. Germline V CDR1 and CDR2: SGHTA, FQGNSA. The CDR3 bases are TGTGCCAGCAGCTTAGTTGCTAGCGGGGGGGCCGCCTACAATGAGCAGTTCTTC. This codes for CASSLVASGGAAYNEQFF.

In its sample, this clonotype was seen once. The chain has TRBV10-3 and TRBJ2-1; D remains unclear. V was shortened by 0 bases and J by 4 bases, with 13 bases between the two germline ends. The CDR3 has 16 amino acids. Looked up from germline, CDR1 is ENHRY and CDR2 is SYGVKD. The CDR3 DNA reads TGTGCCATCAGTGAGTCAGGGCGAGCGAGATACAATGAGCAGTTCTTC. Translated, it gives CAISESGRARYNEQFF.

This chain links TRBV18 with TRBJ2-7, with TRBD2 as a possible D gene (6 bases). The DNA end is more similar to TRBJ2-4, so the J call may be wrong. Germline V CDR1 and CDR2: KGHSH, LQKENI. This CDR3 has 14 amino acids. CDR3 sequence reads: CASSPPEGENIQYF. The CDR3 nucleotides are TGTGCCAGCTCACCACCGGAGGGAGAAAACATTCAGTACTTC.

The CDR3 DNA reads TGTGCCGTCAATGCAGGGGGCCGGACTGAAGCTTTCTTT. The encoded protein is CAVNAGGRTEAFF. This rearrangement joins TRBV10-3 to TRBJ1-1; TRBD1 agrees at 8 bases. J gave up 5 bases and V 11 bases, and 10 bases lay outside the gene matches. This CDR3 comprises 13 residues. Germline V gives CDR1 ENHRY, CDR2 SYGVKD.

The gene calls are TRBV6-5 and TRBJ2-7; D is possibly TRBD2 (6 bases). Trimming took 6 bases from V and 2 from J, leaving 14 bases between them. CDR1 MNHEY and CDR2 SVGAGI come from the germline V gene. CDR3 size: 14 residues. CDR3 in amino acids: CASSPIGGTYEQYF. Written as DNA, the CDR3 is TGTGCCAGCAGCCCCATCGGGGGAACCTACGAGCAGTACTTC.

This sequence joins TRBV7-2 and TRBJ2-4, with no clear D. TRBJ2-7 explains the end of the DNA better; the J call may be wrong. Germline V gives CDR1 SGHTA, CDR2 FQGNSA. This CDR3 has 13 amino acids. The DNA for the CDR3 is TGTGCCAGCAGCTTAGCCCCTAACTACGAGCAGTACTTC. It codes for CASSLAPNYEQYF.

The chain is built from TRBV15 and TRBJ1-6, with D possibly TRBD1 on 5 matching bases. V lost 0 bases and J lost 0, with 15 bases in between. There are 19 residues in the CDR3. Germline CDR1 and CDR2: LNHNV and YYDKDF (reference sequence). The CDR3 nucleotides are TGTGCCACCAGCAGAGACCTCCAGGGCCTGAGCTCCTATAATTCACCCCTCCACTTT. This encodes CATSRDLQGLSSYNSPLHF.

This clonotype was counted between two and nine times. The rearrangement uses TRBV5-1 and TRBJ2-5, with 11 positions matching TRBD2. This CDR3 is 17 amino acids long. V shed 3 bases and J 1 base; nucleotides not matched to a gene: 8. Germline V gene data show CDR1 as SGHRS and CDR2 as YFSETQ. The CDR3 DNA reads TGCGCCAGCAGCTCATACTCTAGCGGGGGGTTCCAAGAGACCCAGTACTTC. This translates into CASSSYSSGGFQETQYF. The full variable domain, its missing parts supplied by reference TRBV5-1 and TRBJ2-5, is KAGVTQTPRYLIKTRGQQVTLSCSPISGHRSVSWYQQTPGQGLQFLFEYFSETQRNKGNFPGRFSGRQFSNSRSEMNVSTLELGDSALYLCASSSYSSGGFQETQYFGPGTRLLVL.

The chain recombines TRBV6-5 with TRBJ2-3; TRBD2 aligns across 7 bases. V dropped 6 bases and J dropped 3; count of bases not matched to a gene: 6. CDR3 length: 14 amino acids. Per germline, CDR1 MNHEY and CDR2 SVGAGI. Here the CDR3 reads CASRSGGKTDTQYF. CDR3 sequence (DNA): TGTGCCAGCAGATCGGGGGGAAAAACAGATACGCAGTATTTT.